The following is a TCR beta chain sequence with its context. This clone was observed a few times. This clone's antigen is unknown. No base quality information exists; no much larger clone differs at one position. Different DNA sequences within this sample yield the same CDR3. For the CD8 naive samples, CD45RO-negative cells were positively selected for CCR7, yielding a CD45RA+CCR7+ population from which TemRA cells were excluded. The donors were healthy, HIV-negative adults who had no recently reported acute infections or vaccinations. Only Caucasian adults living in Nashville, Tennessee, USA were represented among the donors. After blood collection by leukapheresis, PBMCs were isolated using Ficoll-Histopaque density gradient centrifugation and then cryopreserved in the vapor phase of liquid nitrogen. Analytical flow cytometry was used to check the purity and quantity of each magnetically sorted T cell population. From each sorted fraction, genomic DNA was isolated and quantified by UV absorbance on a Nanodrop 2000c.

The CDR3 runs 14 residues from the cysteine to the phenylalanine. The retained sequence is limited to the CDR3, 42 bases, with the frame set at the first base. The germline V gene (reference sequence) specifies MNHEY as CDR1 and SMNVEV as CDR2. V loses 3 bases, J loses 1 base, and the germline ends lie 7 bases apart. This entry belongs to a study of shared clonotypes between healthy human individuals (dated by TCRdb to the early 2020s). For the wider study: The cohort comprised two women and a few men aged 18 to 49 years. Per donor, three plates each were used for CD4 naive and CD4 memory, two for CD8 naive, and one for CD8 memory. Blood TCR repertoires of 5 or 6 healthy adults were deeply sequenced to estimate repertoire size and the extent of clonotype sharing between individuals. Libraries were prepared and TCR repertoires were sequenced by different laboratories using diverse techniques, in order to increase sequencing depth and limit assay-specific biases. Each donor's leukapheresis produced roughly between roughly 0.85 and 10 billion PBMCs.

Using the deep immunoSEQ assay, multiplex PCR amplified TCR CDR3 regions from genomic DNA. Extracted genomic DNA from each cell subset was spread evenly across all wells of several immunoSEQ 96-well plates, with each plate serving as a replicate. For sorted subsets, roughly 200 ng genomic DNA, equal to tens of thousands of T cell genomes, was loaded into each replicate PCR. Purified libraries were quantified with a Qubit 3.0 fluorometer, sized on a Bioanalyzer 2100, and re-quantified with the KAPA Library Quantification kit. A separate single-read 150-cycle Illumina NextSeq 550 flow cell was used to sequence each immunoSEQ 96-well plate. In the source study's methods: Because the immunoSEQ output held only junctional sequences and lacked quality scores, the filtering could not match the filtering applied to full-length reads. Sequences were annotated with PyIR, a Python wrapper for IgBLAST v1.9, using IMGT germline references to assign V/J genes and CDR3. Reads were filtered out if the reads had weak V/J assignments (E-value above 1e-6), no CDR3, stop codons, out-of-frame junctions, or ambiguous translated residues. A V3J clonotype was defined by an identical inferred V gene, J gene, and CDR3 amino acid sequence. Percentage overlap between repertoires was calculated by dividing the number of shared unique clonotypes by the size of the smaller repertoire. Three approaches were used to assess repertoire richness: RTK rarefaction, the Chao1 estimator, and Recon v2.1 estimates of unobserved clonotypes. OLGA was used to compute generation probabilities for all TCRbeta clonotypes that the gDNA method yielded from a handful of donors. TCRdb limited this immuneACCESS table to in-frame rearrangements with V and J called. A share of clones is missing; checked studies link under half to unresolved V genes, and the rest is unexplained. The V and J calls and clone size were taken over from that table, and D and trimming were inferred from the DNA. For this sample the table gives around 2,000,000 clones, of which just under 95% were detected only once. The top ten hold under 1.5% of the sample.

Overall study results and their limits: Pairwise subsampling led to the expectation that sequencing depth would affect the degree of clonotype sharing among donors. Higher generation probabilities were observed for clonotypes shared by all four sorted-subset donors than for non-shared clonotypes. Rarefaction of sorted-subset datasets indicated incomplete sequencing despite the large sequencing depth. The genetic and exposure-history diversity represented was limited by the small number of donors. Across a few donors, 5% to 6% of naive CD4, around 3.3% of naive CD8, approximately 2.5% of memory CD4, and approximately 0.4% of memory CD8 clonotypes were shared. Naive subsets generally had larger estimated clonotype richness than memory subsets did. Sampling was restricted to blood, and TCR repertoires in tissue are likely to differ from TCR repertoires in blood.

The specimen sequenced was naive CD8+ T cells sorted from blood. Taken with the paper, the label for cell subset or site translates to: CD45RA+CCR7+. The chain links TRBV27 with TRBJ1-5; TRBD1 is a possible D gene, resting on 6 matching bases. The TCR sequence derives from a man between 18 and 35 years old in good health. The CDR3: CASSLRGSNQPQHF. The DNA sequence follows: TGTGCCAGCAGTTTGAGGGGGAGCAATCAGCCCCAGCATTTT.